A single TCR beta chain is shown here with its context. Its antigen is not known. Germline lookup yields CDR1 SGHVS and CDR2 FNYEAQ. The CDR3 spans 12 residues. Using immunoSEQ multiplex PCR, the repertoire was profiled, and TCRdb retains in-frame clones only, with some absent. The sample records roughly 2,300,000 clones, approximately 90% being singletons. These data come from a study of shared clonotypes between healthy human individuals. Study-level background: There were three CD4 naive, three CD4 memory, two CD8 naive and one CD8 memory plates per donor. General study points: Rarefaction demonstrated incomplete sorted-subset sequencing despite large depth.

This chain connects TRBV7-6 to TRBJ2-5; no reliable D call. The DNA end lines up better with TRBJ2-7; the J call may be wrong. This receptor was identified in a man younger than 35 in good health. Some clones in this sample may be carry-over from other donors' samples. Sequencing input: naive CD4+ T cells from PBMCs. Subset denoted: CD45RA+ positively selected. This chain's CDR3 is CASSLVGYEQYF. As DNA, the CDR3 is TGTGCCAGCAGCTTAGTAGGTTACGAGCAGTACTTC.